The rows below give T cell receptor beta chains drawn from one sample of a study of CD8 T cells in Susac syndrome. TCRdb ran MiXCR on the immunoSEQ multiplex PCR reads and lists one entry per CDR3 protein. The repertoire consists of about 160,000 distinct CDR3 sequences, with 94% occurring once and the leading ten covering 0.085% to 0.095%. The specimen was CD4+ T cells from PBMCs. The receptors originated from a human donor with multiple sclerosis. Each CDR3 is given with its conserved first and last residue. The order of the fields is J gene, D gene, V gene, clone size, CDR3 protein, CDR3 DNA. D genes are given only for firm matches. Size tells how often a clone was seen (once, few, many) or the class of an expanded clone, and some rows leave it out.

J: TRBJ1-2; D: -; V: TRBV7-9; size: -; CDR3: CASSLIGGGGYTF; DNA: TGTGCCAGCAGCTTAATAGGGGGAGGAGGCTACACCTTC
J: TRBJ1-2; D: -; V: TRBV20-1; size: -; CDR3: CSGEKVNYGYTF; DNA: TGCAGTGGGGAGAAGGTTAACTATGGCTACACCTTC
J: TRBJ2-1; D: TRBD2; V: TRBV7-2; size: -; CDR3: CASSATSHNEQFF; DNA: TGTGCCAGCAGCGCGACTAGCCACAATGAGCAGTTCTTC
J: TRBJ2-7; D: TRBD2; V: TRBV5-1; size: once; CDR3: CASSLGAAWNSGERYEQYF; DNA: TGCGCCAGCAGCTTGGGGGCGGCATGGAATAGCGGGGAACGCTACGAGCAGTACTTC
J: TRBJ2-7; D: -; V: TRBV18; size: once; CDR3: CASSPETGSSEQYF; DNA: TGTGCCAGCTCACCCGAGACAGGATCCTCCGAGCAGTACTTC
J: TRBJ2-5; D: TRBD2; V: TRBV3-1; size: -; CDR3: CASSRPLRKPLREGKYQETQYF; DNA: TGTGCCAGCAGCCGACCGCTTAGAAAACCCCTCCGGGAGGGGAAGTACCAAGAGACCCAGTACTTC
J: TRBJ2-7; D: -; V: TRBV7-3; size: -; CDR3: CASSPRGAGEQYF; DNA: TGTGCCAGCAGCCCCCGGGGGGCCGGGGAGCAGTACTTC
J: TRBJ1-2; D: -; V: TRBV2; size: -; CDR3: CASLGGRRDGYTF; DNA: TGTGCCAGCCTGGGGGGGCGCAGAGATGGCTACACCTTC
J: TRBJ2-1; D: -; V: TRBV24-1; size: few; CDR3: CATSDNSDTGNNEQFF; DNA: TGTGCCACCAGTGACAACTCTGACACGGGCAACAATGAGCAGTTCTTC
J: TRBJ2-3; D: -; V: TRBV27; size: -; CDR3: CASSPQGESTDTQYF; DNA: TGTGCCAGCAGTCCACAGGGCGAGAGCACAGATACGCAGTATTTT
J: TRBJ1-3; D: -; V: TRBV20-1; size: -; CDR3: CSAPTPGLTGNTIYF; DNA: TGCAGTGCTCCCACCCCGGGGCTTACTGGAAACACCATATATTTT
J: TRBJ2-2; D: TRBD1; V: TRBV12-3/TRBV12-4; size: -; CDR3: CASRSQTGGNTGELFF; DNA: TGTGCCAGCAGGTCCCAGACAGGGGGGAACACCGGGGAGCTGTTTTTT
J: TRBJ1-3; D: -; V: TRBV5-1; size: once; CDR3: CASSLDTSGNTIYF; DNA: TGCGCCAGCAGCCTGGACACCTCTGGAAACACCATATATTTT
J: TRBJ1-2; D: -; V: TRBV24-1; size: -; CDR3: CATSDATVNYGYTF; DNA: TGTGCCACCAGTGATGCGACAGTTAACTATGGCTACACCTTC
J: TRBJ1-1; D: -; V: TRBV6-5; size: -; CDR3: CASSYVGISEAFF; DNA: TGTGCCAGCAGTTATGTCGGGATTTCGGAAGCTTTCTTT
J: TRBJ2-3; D: -; V: TRBV5-1; size: -; CDR3: CASSYDGTDTQYF; DNA: TGCGCCAGCAGCTATGACGGCACAGATACGCAGTATTTT
J: TRBJ2-6; D: -; V: TRBV29-1; size: few; CDR3: CSVGGAGANVLTF; DNA: TGCAGCGTTGGGGGGGCTGGGGCCAACGTCCTGACTTTC
J: TRBJ2-2; D: TRBD2; V: TRBV20-1; size: once; CDR3: CSAQTAGEAGELFF; DNA: TGCAGTGCCCAAACGGCGGGAGAAGCCGGGGAGCTGTTTTTT
J: TRBJ1-5; D: -; V: TRBV7-9; size: -; CDR3: CASSYSSNRVDQPQHF; DNA: TGTGCCAGCAGCTACTCCTCCAACAGGGTGGATCAGCCCCAGCATTTT
J: TRBJ2-7; D: -; V: TRBV11-2; size: once; CDR3: CASSFDRGSSYEQYF; DNA: TGTGCCAGCAGCTTCGACCGGGGTAGCTCCTACGAGCAGTACTTC
J: TRBJ2-2; D: -; V: TRBV2; size: -; CDR3: CASSDTGVHTTGELFF; DNA: TGTGCCAGCAGTGATACGGGTGTACACACGACCGGGGAGCTGTTTTTT
J: TRBJ1-2; D: -; V: TRBV7-9; size: -; CDR3: CASSPRLLSGYTF; DNA: TGTGCCAGCAGCCCGAGGCTCCTCTCTGGCTACACCTTC
J: TRBJ2-3; D: -; V: TRBV20-1; size: -; CDR3: CSVHREEVDTQYF; DNA: TGCAGTGTTCACAGGGAGGAGGTAGATACGCAGTATTTT
J: TRBJ2-1; D: TRBD1; V: TRBV11-2; size: -; CDR3: CASSFTGVYEQFF; DNA: TGTGCCAGCAGCTTTACAGGGGTGTATGAGCAGTTCTTC
J: TRBJ1-4; D: -; V: TRBV30; size: -; CDR3: CAWSTREKLFF; DNA: TGTGCCTGGAGTACCCGGGAAAAACTGTTTTTT
J: TRBJ1-2; D: -; V: TRBV20-1; size: -; CDR3: CSAPSTGNYGYTF; DNA: TGCAGTGCCCCTTCAACAGGCAACTATGGCTACACCTTC
J: TRBJ1-2; D: TRBD1; V: TRBV4-1; size: -; CDR3: CASSLPGQANYGYTF; DNA: TGCGCCAGCAGCCTCCCGGGACAGGCTAACTATGGCTACACCTTC
J: TRBJ2-1; D: -; V: TRBV20-1; size: -; CDR3: CSARDPGLVVHNEQFF; DNA: TGCAGTGCTAGAGATCCCGGGTTAGTAGTCCACAATGAGCAGTTCTTC
J: TRBJ2-7; D: -; V: TRBV29-1; size: once; CDR3: CSVEGSHRFEQYF; DNA: TGCAGCGTTGAGGGCTCCCACAGATTCGAGCAGTACTTC
J: TRBJ2-5; D: TRBD1; V: TRBV5-1; size: -; CDR3: CASREGAEETQYF; DNA: TGCGCCAGCAGAGAGGGGGCGGAAGAGACCCAGTACTTC
J: TRBJ1-5; D: -; V: TRBV6-1; size: -; CDR3: CASSEGHLVSNQPQHF; DNA: TGTGCCAGCAGTGAGGGACACCTGGTAAGCAATCAGCCCCAGCATTTT
J: TRBJ2-7; D: -; V: TRBV4-2; size: few; CDR3: CASSQGLAYEQYF; DNA: TGTGCCAGCAGCCAGGGACTTGCCTACGAGCAGTACTTC
J: TRBJ1-2; D: -; V: TRBV12-3/TRBV12-4; size: -; CDR3: CASSFLITHGYTF; DNA: TGTGCCAGCAGCTTTCTGATAACCCATGGCTACACCTTC
J: TRBJ1-2; D: -; V: TRBV7-2; size: -; CDR3: CASTQRGGRVYGYTF; DNA: TGTGCCAGCACCCAGAGGGGGGGGCGGGTCTATGGCTACACCTTC
J: TRBJ2-3; D: -; V: TRBV7-2; size: -; CDR3: CASSLMMTTDTQYF; DNA: TGTGCCAGCAGCTTAATGATGACCACAGATACGCAGTATTTT
J: TRBJ2-2; D: -; V: TRBV20-1; size: -; CDR3: CSALDNLRFSGELFF; DNA: TGCAGTGCTTTAGACAACCTTCGGTTTTCCGGGGAGCTGTTTTTT
J: TRBJ2-4; D: TRBD2; V: TRBV20-1; size: -; CDR3: CSARQGLAGGPKNIQYF; DNA: TGCAGTGCTAGGCAGGGACTAGCGGGAGGGCCCAAAAACATTCAGTACTTC
J: TRBJ2-7; D: TRBD1; V: TRBV5-6; size: -; CDR3: CASSLISGTGYEQYF; DNA: TGTGCCAGCAGCTTAATTTCAGGGACAGGGTACGAGCAGTACTTC
J: TRBJ2-1; D: -; V: TRBV3-1; size: -; CDR3: CASSQEVTATGQFF; DNA: TGTGCCAGCAGCCAAGAAGTGACGGCAACGGGGCAGTTCTTC
J: TRBJ1-2; D: -; V: TRBV30; size: once; CDR3: CAWTLPSHRYTF; DNA: TGTGCCTGGACGCTCCCCTCCCATCGCTACACCTTC
J: TRBJ1-2; D: -; V: TRBV30; size: -; CDR3: CAWSVPTGRRGGYTF; DNA: TGTGCCTGGAGTGTACCAACAGGCCGGCGAGGTGGCTACACCTTC